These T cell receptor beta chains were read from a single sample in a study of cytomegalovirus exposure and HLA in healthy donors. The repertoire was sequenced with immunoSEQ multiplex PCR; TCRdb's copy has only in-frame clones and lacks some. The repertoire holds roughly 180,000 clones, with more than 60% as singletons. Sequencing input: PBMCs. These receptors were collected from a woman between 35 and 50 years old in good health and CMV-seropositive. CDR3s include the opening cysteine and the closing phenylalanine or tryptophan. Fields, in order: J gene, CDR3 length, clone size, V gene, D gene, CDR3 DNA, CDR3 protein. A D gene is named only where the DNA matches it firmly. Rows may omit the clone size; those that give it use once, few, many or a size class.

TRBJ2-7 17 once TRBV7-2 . TGTGCCAGCAGCTCTAAGGCGGGGGCAGGGTATCCCTACGAGCAGTACTTC CASSSKAGAGYPYEQYF
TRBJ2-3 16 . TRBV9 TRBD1 TGTGCCAGCAGCTCCGCGGGGACAGGGCCCACAGATACGCAGTATTTT CASSSAGTGPTDTQYF
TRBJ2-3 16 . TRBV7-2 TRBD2 TGTGCCAGCAGCCCGGGGACTAGCGGTAACACAGATACGCAGTATTTT CASSPGTSGNTDTQYF
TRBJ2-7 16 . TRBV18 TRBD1 TGTGCCAGCTCACCACCCAGGACAGGAACAGCCTACGAGCAGTACTTC CASSPPRTGTAYEQYF
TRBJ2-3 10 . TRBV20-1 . TGCAGCCCTAACCTACCGGCGCAGTATTTT CSPNLPAQYF
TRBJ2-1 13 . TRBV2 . TGTGCCAGCAGACGGGACTCCTACAATGAGCAGTTCTTC CASRRDSYNEQFF
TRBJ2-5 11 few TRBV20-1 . TGCAGTGCTAGACGAGAGGAGACCCAGTACTTC CSARREETQYF
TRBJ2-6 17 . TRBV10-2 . TGCGCCAGCAGTGAGTCATCCCCTGGAGGGGGGGCCAACGTCCTGACTTTC CASSESSPGGGANVLTF
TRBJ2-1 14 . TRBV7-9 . TGTGCCAGCAGCCTCCACGGAGGGCCCAATGAGCAGTTCTTC CASSLHGGPNEQFF
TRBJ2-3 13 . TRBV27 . TGTGCCAGCAGTTTATATAGCGCAGATACGCAGTATTTT CASSLYSADTQYF
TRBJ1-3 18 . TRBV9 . TGTGCCAGCAGCCCCCACCCTGGACAGACAGGCTCTGGAAACACCATATATTTT CASSPHPGQTGSGNTIYF
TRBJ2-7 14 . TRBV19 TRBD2 TGTGCCAGTAGTGCCGGGACGGGGGGCTACGAGCAGTACTTC CASSAGTGGYEQYF
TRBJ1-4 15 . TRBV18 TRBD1 TGTGCCAGCTCACCGGGACAGGGGGGTAATGAAAAACTGTTTTTT CASSPGQGGNEKLFF
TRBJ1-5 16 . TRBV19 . TGTGCCAGTAGTTTAAATCCCGCGGGGGGATTTCAGCCCCAGCATTTT CASSLNPAGGFQPQHF
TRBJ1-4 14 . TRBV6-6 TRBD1 TGTGCCAGCAGTCGACAGGGGGCTAATGAAAAACTGTTTTTT CASSRQGANEKLFF
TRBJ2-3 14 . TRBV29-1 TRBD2 TGCAGCCGGACTAGCCGAGAGAGGGCAGATACGCAGTATTTT CSRTSRERADTQYF
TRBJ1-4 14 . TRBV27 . TGTGCCAGCAGTTTAGGGGGGTTAGGCGAAAAACTGTTTTTT CASSLGGLGEKLFF
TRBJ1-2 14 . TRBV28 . TGTGCCAGCAGTTTATGGGGGGCGGGCTATGGCTACACCTTC CASSLWGAGYGYTF
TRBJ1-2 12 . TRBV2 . TGTGCCAGCAGTGTACAGGGTCGTGGCTACACCTTC CASSVQGRGYTF
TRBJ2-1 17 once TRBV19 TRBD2 TGTGCCAGTAGTATAGAGGCGAGCGGGAGACGAGATAATGAGCAGTTCTTC CASSIEASGRRDNEQFF
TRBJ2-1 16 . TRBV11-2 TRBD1 TGTGCCAGCAGCTCCCGGACAGGGAGGTCCTACAATGAGCAGTTCTTC CASSSRTGRSYNEQFF
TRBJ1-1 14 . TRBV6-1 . TGTGCCAGCAGTGACGCAGTTGGAGGCCTCGAAGCTTTCTTT CASSDAVGGLEAFF
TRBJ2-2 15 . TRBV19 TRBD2 TGTGCCAGTAGCCTAGCGGGAACGAACACCGGGGAGCTGTTTTTT CASSLAGTNTGELFF
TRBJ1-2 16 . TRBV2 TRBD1 TGTGCCAGCCCCCTTCACACGACAGGGGGCAACTATGGCTACACCTTC CASPLHTTGGNYGYTF
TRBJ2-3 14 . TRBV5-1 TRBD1 TGCGCCAGCAGCACCTGGACAGGGGAAGATACGCAGTATTTT CASSTWTGEDTQYF
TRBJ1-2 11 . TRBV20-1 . TGCAGTGCTAGAGAGGACAATGGCTACACCTTC CSAREDNGYTF
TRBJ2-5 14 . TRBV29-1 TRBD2 TGCAGCGTTGGGCGACTAGCGGGACAAGAGACCCAGTACTTC CSVGRLAGQETQYF
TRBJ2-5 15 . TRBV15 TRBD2 TGTGCCACCAGCAGGTCTCGGGAGGAACAAGAGACCCAGTACTTC CATSRSREEQETQYF
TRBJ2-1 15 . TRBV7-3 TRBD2 TGTGCCAGCAGGTACAGGAGCGGGAGAGGGGATGAGCAGTTCTTC CASRYRSGRGDEQFF
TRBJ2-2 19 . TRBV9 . TGTGCCAGCAGCCCTACCGCCAGAGGGACATGGGAGAACACCGGGGAGCTGTTTTTT CASSPTARGTWENTGELFF
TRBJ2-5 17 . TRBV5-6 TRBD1 TGTGCCAGCAGCCCCGCCCGAGACAGGGTCCCACAAGAGACCCAGTACTTC CASSPARDRVPQETQYF
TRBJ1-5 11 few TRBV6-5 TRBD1 TGTGCGACAGGGGCCAATCAGCCCCAGCATTTT CATGANQPQHF
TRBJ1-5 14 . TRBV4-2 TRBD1 TGTGCCAGCAGCCAAGTAACAGGGGGTCAGCCCCAGCATTTT CASSQVTGGQPQHF
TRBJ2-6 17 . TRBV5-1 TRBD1 TGCGCCAGCAGCCCCCGGACAGGGAGCTCTGGGGCCAACGTCCTGACTTTC CASSPRTGSSGANVLTF
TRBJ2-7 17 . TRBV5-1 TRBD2 TGCGCCAGCAGCATTGGACTAGCGGGAGGGCCCTCCTACGAGCAGTACTTC CASSIGLAGGPSYEQYF
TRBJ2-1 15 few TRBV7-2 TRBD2 TGTGCCAGCAGCTTAGATGCAGCGGGACACAATGAGCAGTTCTTC CASSLDAAGHNEQFF
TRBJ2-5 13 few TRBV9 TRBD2 TGTGCCAGTGCACGGACTAGCCAAGAGACCCAGTACTTC CASARTSQETQYF
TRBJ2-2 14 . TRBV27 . TGTGCCAGCAGTTACGGAGGGAGTACGGGGGAGCTGTTTTTT CASSYGGSTGELFF
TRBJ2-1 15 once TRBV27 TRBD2 TGTGCCAGCAGTTGGACCCGAGCGGGAGTGTATGAGCAGTTCTTC CASSWTRAGVYEQFF
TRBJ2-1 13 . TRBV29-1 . TGCAGCGTTTTAGCGGAGGCCCCCCATGAGCAGTTCTTC CSVLAEAPHEQFF
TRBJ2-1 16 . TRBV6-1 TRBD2 TGTGCCAGCAGTGAGTATAGCGGGAGGGCCGGAAAAGAGCAGTTCTTC CASSEYSGRAGKEQFF
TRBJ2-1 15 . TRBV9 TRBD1 TGTGCCAGCAGACCAGGGACAGGGGCTTACAATGAGCAGTTCTTC CASRPGTGAYNEQFF
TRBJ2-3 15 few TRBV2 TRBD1 TGTGCCAGCGGCCGACAGGGACAATACACAGATACGCAGTATTTT CASGRQGQYTDTQYF
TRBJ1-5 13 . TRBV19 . TGTGCCAGTAGTGTCTCCCAGGGACAGCCCCAGCATTTT CASSVSQGQPQHF
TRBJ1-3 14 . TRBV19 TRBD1 TGTGCCAGTTCGTTGGGACAGCCTGGAAACACCATATATTTT CASSLGQPGNTIYF
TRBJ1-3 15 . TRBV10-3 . TGTGCCATCAGTGATCAGGCTCGCTCTGGAAACACCATATATTTT CAISDQARSGNTIYF
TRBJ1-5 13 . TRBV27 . TGTGCCAGCAGTTTGTTTTTTGGCCAGCCCCAGCATTTT CASSLFFGQPQHF
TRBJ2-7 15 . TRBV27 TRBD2 TGTGCCAGCAGCTCTAGCGGGAGGGCCAGCTACGAGCAGTACTTC CASSSSGRASYEQYF
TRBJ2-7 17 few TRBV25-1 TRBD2 TGTGCCAGCAGTCACCCCGTTCCGGGACTAGCCACCTACGAGCAGTACTTC CASSHPVPGLATYEQYF
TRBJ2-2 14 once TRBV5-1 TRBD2 TGCGCCAGCCAGGCGGGAGTAAGGACCGGGGAGCTGTTTTTT CASQAGVRTGELFF
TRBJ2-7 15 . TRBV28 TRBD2 TGTGCCAGCAGTAGGACTAGCGGGGTTGGGTGGGAGCAGTACTTC CASSRTSGVGWEQYF
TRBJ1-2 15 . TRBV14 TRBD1 TGTGCCAGCAGCCAAGACTGGGGACAGAACTATGGCTACACCTTC CASSQDWGQNYGYTF
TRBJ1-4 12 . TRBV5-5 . TGTGCCAGCAGTTTTCTTAATGAAAAACTGTTTTTT CASSFLNEKLFF
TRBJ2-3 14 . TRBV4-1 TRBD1 TGCGCCAGCAGCACCCGGACAGGGCCAGATACGCAGTATTTT CASSTRTGPDTQYF
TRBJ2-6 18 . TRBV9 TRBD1 TGTGCCAGCAGCCCTAGGACAGGGAGGAACTCTGGGGCCAACGTCCTGACTTTC CASSPRTGRNSGANVLTF